This TCR beta chain was obtained from a study of molecular identifiers for immune sequencing clone quantification (dated by TCRdb to 2016 to 2018). Context from the whole study: For a replicate experiment, RNA from roughly 20,000 or 100,000 naive CD8 T cells was divided into five aliquots, and four of the five aliquots were sequenced. This methods study used CD8 T cells to benchmark TCR RNA copy counting and molecular-identifier clustering-based TCR repertoire sequencing (MIDCIRS).

Concerning this clonotype: Its specific antigen is unknown. One end of the junction varies from germline; a read error may be responsible.

Findings and caveats that apply to the study as a whole: About 3 recovered TCR RNA copies per cell were obtained by modeling, versus approximately 9 by digital PCR, implying a capture efficiency of 25% to 30%. Highly expanded clone sizes could be underestimated if identical TCR molecules share a barcode. Spiked-in Jurkat TCR RNA equivalent to a single cell was reported to be detectable even among 750,000 to 1,000,000 naive CD8 T cells. In CMV-specific effector cells, over 98% of molecules were held by clones above 20 RNA copies, whereas under 1% of molecules were held by such clones in naive cells. When barcode sub-clustering was left out, chimeric consensus sequences inflated TCR diversity, with chimeras reaching as high as 47%. The naive libraries included spiked-in Jurkat TCR RNA (under eleven copies' worth), and this Jurkat TCR RNA is not part of the donor repertoire.

Libraries of naive CD8 T cells were built from 20,000 to 1,000,000 sorted cells, with 10%, 30% or 50% of the purified RNA used. Naive CD8 T cells, defined as CD8+CD4-CCR7+CD45RA+, were FACS-sorted into RLT Plus buffer on a BD FACSAria II. Detection sensitivity was tested by spiking Jurkat RNA equal to ten or so TCR copies' worth into samples containing roughly 19,000-1,000,000 naive CD8 T cells. CD8 T cells were enriched using RosetteSep CD8+ T Cell Enrichment Cocktail and Ficoll-Paque, and the enriched cells then underwent ACK red cell lysis. CDR1 and CDR2, looked up from the germline V gene, are LGHNA and YSLEER. Counted from cysteine to phenylalanine, this CDR3 has 15 amino acids. Just the 45-base CDR3 DNA is kept, in frame starting at base 1. The library was prepared using PCR. Sequencing took place on a NextSeq 500. Preparation of bulk TCR libraries followed a previously described approach, with the TCR primers listed in Table S5. Total RNA was purified with the Qiagen AllPrep DNA/RNA kit. Before any analysis, reads coming from multiple sequencing runs of the same library were combined into one pool. The authors' analysis ran thus. Reads were retained only if their TCR constant sequence matched exactly, and those retained reads were trimmed to 150 nt and grouped according to their 12-nt molecular barcodes. Reads within each barcode group were sub-clustered using a 15% Levenshtein threshold, and quality-weighted consensus sequences were constructed for each RNA molecule. Non-functional sequences were filtered out, along with any lower-count sequence sitting one edit away from another sequence. Barcode sub-clusters with fewer than 20% of the maximum read count were removed, based on fitting two negative binomial distributions. TCRdb redid the processing of the public reads, applying fastp at Q25 and MiXCR, and retained in-frame beta chains. Every entry covers one CDR3 protein and lists the most common genes and DNA from its rows. The V and J calls shown here were made by TCRdb, not taken from the authors' results. This sample has about half a million distinct CDR3 sequences in its table, and less than 30% of those were observed once. Approximately 0.8% of the sample is in the top ten clones.

The TCR originated in a human donor in good health. Some libraries in this study had Jurkat cell RNA spiked in. Specimen: naive CD8+ T cells from blood, with Jurkat cell RNA spiked in. In the paper's terms, the cell subset or site label means: FACS-sorted CD8+CD4-CCR7+CD45RA+ naive T cells. The chain employs TRBV4-3 and TRBJ1-2; too little of a D gene remains to name it. The bases are TGCGCCAGCAGCGAAGACCGAGCCCTATCCTATGGCTACACCTTC. This codes for CASSEDRALSYGYTF.